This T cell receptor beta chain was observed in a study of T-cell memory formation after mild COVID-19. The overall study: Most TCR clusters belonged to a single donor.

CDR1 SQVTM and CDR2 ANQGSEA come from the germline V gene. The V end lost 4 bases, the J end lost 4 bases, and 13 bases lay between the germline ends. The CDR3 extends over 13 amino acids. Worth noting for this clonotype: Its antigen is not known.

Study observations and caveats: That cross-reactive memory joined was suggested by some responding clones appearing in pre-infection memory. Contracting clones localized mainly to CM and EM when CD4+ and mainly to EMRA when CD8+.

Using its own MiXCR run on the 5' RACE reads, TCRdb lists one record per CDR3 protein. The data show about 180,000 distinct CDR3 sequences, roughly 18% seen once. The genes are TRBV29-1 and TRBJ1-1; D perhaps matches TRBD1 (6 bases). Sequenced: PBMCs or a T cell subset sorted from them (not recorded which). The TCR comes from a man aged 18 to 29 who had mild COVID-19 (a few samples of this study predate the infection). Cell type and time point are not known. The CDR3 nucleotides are TGCAGCGTTGGGCCAGGGGCGGTCACTGAAGCTTTCTTT. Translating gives CSVGPGAVTEAFF. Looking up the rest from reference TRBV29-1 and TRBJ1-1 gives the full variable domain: SAVISQKPSRDICQRGTSLTIQCQVDSQVTMMFWYRQQPGQSLTLIATANQGSEATYESGFVIDKFPISRPNLTFSTLTVSNMSPEDSSIYLCSVGPGAVTEAFFGQGTRLTVV.